The 32 T cell receptor beta chains below all came from one sample that was sequenced in a study of cytomegalovirus exposure and HLA in healthy donors (dated by TCRdb to about 2017). Preparation of the library involved the immunoSEQ multiplex PCR assay. The multiplex PCR relied on a mix of 60 forward primers for TCR Vbeta segments and 13 reverse primers for TCR Jbeta segments. TCRdb carries this immuneACCESS record with in-frame sequences only. Its versions omit some clonotypes, under half of them owing to an unresolved V gene in the studies checked, with the rest unexplained. The sample contains 120,000 or so clones, roughly 78% of them found a single time. Roughly 5.9% of the sample lies in the top ten. The sample consisted of PBMCs. The receptors derive from a woman in her thirties or forties in good health and CMV-seronegative.

The V and J genes are TRBV28 and TRBJ2-7, with D tentatively TRBD1 (7 bases). Per germline, CDR1 MDHEN and CDR2 SYDVKM. This CDR3 has 13 residues. V was clipped by 11 bases and J by 5 bases, with 19 bases between them. The CDR3 protein is CAWSQGGFNEQYF. CDR3 nucleotides: TGTGCCTGGAGCCAGGGGGGTTTCAACGAGCAGTACTTC.

The chain uses TRBV25-1 and TRBJ2-3; D perhaps matches TRBD2 (8 bases). This CDR3 has 17 amino acids. V lost 2 bases to trimming and J lost 0 bases, with 15 bases between them. Germline V lookup: CDR1 MGHDK, CDR2 SYGVNS. The CDR3 reads CASSEREGQSSTDTQYF. In nucleotides, the CDR3 is TGTGCCAGCAGTGAACGGGAGGGACAGTCTAGCACAGATACGCAGTATTTT.

The rearrangement uses TRBV28 and TRBJ2-7, with 7 nucleotides matching TRBD2. Germline V gene sequence: CDR1 MDHEN, CDR2 SYDVKM. The V segment lost 3 bases and the J segment 0 bases; nucleotides outside the gene matches: 5. The CDR3 is 15 amino acids. The CDR3 here is CASSLGGRSSYEQYF. CDR3 coding DNA: TGTGCCAGCAGTTTGGGGGGGAGATCCTCCTACGAGCAGTACTTC.

The chain uses TRBV5-1 and TRBJ2-7, with 11 bases identical to TRBD2. The CDR3 runs 14 residues. Germline loops: CDR1 SGHRS, CDR2 YFSETQ. V lost 4 bases to trimming and J lost 5 bases; unmatched junction nucleotides: 5. The CDR3 DNA is TGCGCCAGCAGCCTTAGCGGGAGGGAGGACGAGCAGTACTTC. Translated: CASSLSGREDEQYF.

This clone came up a few times. The chain is built from TRBV27 and TRBJ2-1; 8 bases are a match to TRBD2. The CDR3 consists of 17 residues. CDR1 MNHEY and CDR2 SMNVEV come from the germline V gene (reference sequence). V lost 7 bases to trimming and J lost 10 bases; unmatched junction nucleotides: 21. This CDR3 is CASTTFGGPGGAFEQFF. The CDR3 nucleotides are TGTGCCAGCACTACCTTCGGTGGTCCGGGAGGGGCGTTCGAGCAGTTCTTC.

This chain uses TRBV7-9 with TRBJ1-5, with TRBD1 matching over 7 bases. The germline CDR1 and CDR2 sequences are SEHNR and FQNEAQ (reference sequence). The CDR3 runs to 15 residues. The ends lost 1 base at V and 7 bases at J; junction bases unmatched: 7. The CDR3 coding sequence is TGTGCCAGCAGCTTAGGAGGACAGGCACGACAGCCCCAGCATTTT. Translating gives CASSLGGQARQPQHF.

The V gene is TRBV7-2, the J gene TRBJ2-2; D is unresolved. CDR1 is SGHTA and CDR2 is FQGNSA in the germline V gene. The CDR3 has 15 residues. The V and J ends lost 2 bases and 3 bases respectively, with 10 bases between them. The CDR3 protein is CASSLKSRYTGELFF. The CDR3, as DNA: TGTGCCAGCAGCTTAAAATCCAGATACACCGGGGAGCTGTTTTTT.

This rearrangement joins TRBV19 to TRBJ1-5; D is unresolved. With 2 bases removed from V and 4 bases from J, the gap between germline ends came to 21 bases. The CDR3 has 18 residues. CDR1 and CDR2 (germline): LNHDA, SQIVND (reference sequence). The CDR3 is CASSITPMGGFGNQPQHF. CDR3 DNA: TGTGCCAGTAGTATAACCCCAATGGGAGGGTTTGGGAATCAGCCCCAGCATTTT.

This clone occurred a few times. The chain recombines TRBV5-6 with TRBJ1-1; TRBD1 agrees at 7 bases. After removal of 2 bases from V and 1 base from J, the junction contained 2 bases not matched to a gene. The CDR3 totals 14 residues. Germline V gene sequence: CDR1 SGHDT, CDR2 YYEEEE. CDR3 in DNA: TGTGCCAGCAGCTTCCGGACAGGGAACACTGAAGCTTTCTTT. It is translated as CASSFRTGNTEAFF. Combining the CDR3 with reference TRBV5-6 and TRBJ1-1 gives the whole variable domain DAGVTQSPTHLIKTRGQQVTLRCSPKSGHDTVSWYQQALGQGPQFIFQYYEEEERQRGNFPDRFSGHQFPNYSSELNVNALLLGDSALYLCASSFRTGNTEAFFGQGTRLTVV.

The CDR3 DNA is TGCGCCAGCATGCAGGGGGCAGTGAGTTACAATGAGCAGTTCTTC. As protein: CASMQGAVSYNEQFF. The rearrangement uses TRBV4-3 and TRBJ2-1; 8 nucleotides agree with TRBD1. In germline, CDR1 is LGHNA, CDR2 YSLEER. The CDR3 runs to 15 residues. Unmatched junction bases numbered 9, after V lost 7 bases and J lost 4 bases.

This sequence joins TRBV19 and TRBJ1-5; D is possibly TRBD1 (5 bases). The V end was cut by 5 bases, the J end by 4 bases, with 15 bases between. Germline V gene data show CDR1 as LNHDA and CDR2 as SQIVND (reference sequence). The CDR3 has 15 amino acids. The CDR3 nucleotides read TGTGCCAGTAGTGACATTGGGGAGGGGAATCAGCCCCAGCATTTT. Translating gives CASSDIGEGNQPQHF.

The chain has TRBV5-1 and TRBJ1-6; D call uncertain. CDR3 size: 13 residues. V lost 2 bases and J lost 7, with 7 bases in between. Germline V gene data show CDR1 as SGHRS and CDR2 as YFSETQ. The CDR3, as DNA: TGCGCCAGCAGCTTAAGAGGGAATTCACCCCTCCACTTT. Its translation is CASSLRGNSPLHF.

This clone occurred a few times. The chain combines TRBV4-1 with TRBJ1-6; TRBD1 aligns across 7 bases. Per the germline V gene, CDR1 is MGHRA and CDR2 is YSYEKL. Trimming took 3 bases from V and 9 from J; bases not matched to a gene: 8. CDR3 length: 15 amino acids. The CDR3 reads CASSHSDRFISPLHF. The CDR3 DNA follows: TGCGCCAGCAGCCATTCGGACAGGTTTATTTCACCCCTCCACTTT.

The chain is built from TRBV6-6 and TRBJ1-1, with 8 positions matching TRBD1. Germline V lookup: CDR1 MNHNY, CDR2 SVGAGI (reference sequence). This CDR3 region has 15 residues. V dropped 2 bases and J dropped 12; count of bases not matched to a gene: 14. The CDR3 sequence is CASSYPFLDRESTFF. In nucleotides, the CDR3 is TGTGCCAGCAGTTACCCATTTCTGGACAGGGAGTCGACTTTCTTT.

For this clone: One end of the junction does not line up with germline, which may come from a read error. V gene TRBV7-9 combines with J gene TRBJ2-2; TRBD2 matches at 7 bases. Germline V CDR1 and CDR2: SEHNR, FQNEAQ (reference sequence). This CDR3 has 18 residues. Written as DNA, the CDR3 is TGTTCCAGCAGCCTCTGGAGCTTGGCGGGACTAAACACCGGGGAGCTGTTTTTT. This translates into CSSSLWSLAGLNTGELFF.

The J gene is TRBJ2-3, the V gene TRBV10-3, with D perhaps matching TRBD2 (6 bases). CDR3 length: 14 amino acids. Looked up from germline, CDR1 is ENHRY and CDR2 is SYGVKD. Trimming took 3 bases from V and 4 from J, leaving 11 bases between them. The CDR3 bases are TGTGCCATCAGTGATGCGGAGCGGGCAGATACGCAGTATTTT. Its protein is CAISDAERADTQYF.

This chain joins TRBV20-1 and TRBJ2-7; D is unclear. The CDR3 is 10 residues long. Trimming cost V 6 bases and J 6 bases, with 9 bases left between them. Germline V CDR1 and CDR2: DFQATT, SNEGSKA (reference sequence). The CDR3 nucleotides read TGCAGTGCCGAAATCGGCGAGCAGTACTTC. Protein: CSAEIGEQYF.

The rearrangement joins TRBV28 to TRBJ1-2; a weak D match, TRBD1 (5 bases). This CDR3 spans 18 amino acids. V shed 1 base and J shed 2 bases, with 20 bases lying between them. Germline loops: CDR1 MDHEN, CDR2 SYDVKM. CDR3 in DNA: TGTGCCAGCAGTTTATTGGAGTTTAGGAGGGGCACGAACTATGGCTACACCTTC. Amino acids: CASSLLEFRRGTNYGYTF.

The genes are TRBV9 and TRBJ1-1; 7 nucleotides agree with TRBD1. Germline V gives CDR1 SGDLS, CDR2 YYNGEE. This CDR3 has 13 amino acids. The V and J ends lost 3 bases and 5 bases, in that order; junction bases with no gene match: 4. The CDR3 DNA reads as TGTGCCAGCAGCGCTGCGACAGGGACTGAAGCTTTCTTT. Protein product: CASSAATGTEAFF.

Comment on this clone: Germline is not matched at one junction end, which may reflect a read error. This chain connects TRBV2 to TRBJ1-2; 8 bases line up with TRBD1. The germline CDR1 and CDR2 sequences are SNHLY and FYNNEI. The CDR3 runs to 15 residues. CDR3 residues: CASGDDRGLNYGYTF. The DNA for the CDR3 is TGTGCCAGCGGTGACGACAGGGGACTTAACTATGGCTACACCTTC. Together with reference TRBV2 and TRBJ1-2, the CDR3 gives the full variable domain: EPEVTQTPSHQVTQMGQEVILRCVPISNHLYFYWYRQILGQKVEFLVSFYNNEISEKSEIFDDQFSVERPDGSNFTLKIRSTKLEDSAMYFCASGDDRGLNYGYTFGSGTRLTVV.

V and J are TRBV6-6 and TRBJ1-6; no clear D. The CDR3 runs 14 residues. Germline V gene data show CDR1 as MNHNY and CDR2 as SVGAGI (reference sequence). Trimming removed 7 bases from V and 9 bases from J, with 16 bases in between. Here the CDR3 reads CASTERGLSSPLHF. The CDR3, as DNA: TGTGCCAGCACCGAGCGCGGGTTGAGTTCACCCCTCCACTTT.

The V and J genes are TRBV7-6 and TRBJ2-1; 7 positions agree with TRBD1. There are 18 residues in the CDR3. The V segment lost 2 bases and the J segment 3 bases; nucleotides outside the gene matches: 13. Germline-derived CDR1 and CDR2 are SGHVS and FNYEAQ. CDR3 in DNA: TGTGCCAGCAGCTTACGGAACTGGGTACAGGGGTTCTACAATGAGCAGTTCTTC. Encoded protein: CASSLRNWVQGFYNEQFF.

The J gene is TRBJ2-7, the V gene TRBV5-6, with D maybe TRBD2 (6 bases). CDR3 length: 12 amino acids. Trimming pared 4 bases from V and 3 bases from J, leaving 8 bases between. The germline gives CDR1 SGHDT, CDR2 YYEEEE. The CDR3: CASSAGGYEQYF. CDR3 coding DNA: TGTGCCAGCAGCGCCGGGGGCTACGAGCAGTACTTC.

This rearrangement joins TRBV4-3 to TRBJ2-3; 7 bases are shared with TRBD1. Germline V lookup: CDR1 LGHNA, CDR2 YSLEER. V lost 4 bases, J lost 4 bases, and 8 bases stayed unmatched. The CDR3 has 15 residues. The CDR3 spells CASSLSTGSSDTQYF. As DNA, the CDR3 is TGCGCCAGCAGCCTATCGACAGGGAGCTCAGATACGCAGTATTTT.

This chain uses TRBV11-3 with TRBJ2-7, with D possibly TRBD2 on 7 matching bases. There are 18 residues in the CDR3. Germline V gene sequence: CDR1 SGHNT, CDR2 YENEEA. V dropped 5 bases and J dropped 5 bases, with 28 bases sitting between them. The CDR3 region has the DNA TGTGCCAGCAGCCCTGGGGACACAGGGCGGGGAGGGAGCCACGAGCAGTACTTC. This codes for CASSPGDTGRGGSHEQYF. The full variable domain, its missing parts supplied by reference TRBV11-3 and TRBJ2-7, is EAGVVQSPRYKIIEKKQPVAFWCNPISGHNTLYWYLQNLGQGPELLIRYENEEAVDDSQLPKDRFSAERLKGVDSTLKIQPAELGDSAVYLCASSPGDTGRGGSHEQYFGPGTRLTVT.

The chain is built from TRBV28 and TRBJ2-5; possibly TRBD2 for D (6 bases). The V and J ends lost 3 bases and 3 bases respectively, with 8 bases between them. The CDR3 consists of 13 residues. Germline values: CDR1 MDHEN, CDR2 SYDVKM. CDR3 sequence reads: CASSFGTEETQYF. CDR3 nucleotides: TGTGCCAGCAGTTTTGGGACTGAAGAGACCCAGTACTTC.

The gene calls are TRBV28 and TRBJ2-5; D ambiguous. This CDR3 comprises 12 residues. Trimming removed 1 base at V and 5 bases at J, with 5 bases between. The V gene's germline CDR1 is MDHEN and CDR2 SYDVKM. In nucleotides, the CDR3 is TGTGCCAGCAGTTTATCGGTGGAGACCCAGTACTTC. Encoded protein: CASSLSVETQYF.

This clone was observed a few times. The chain employs TRBV7-9 and TRBJ2-3, with D uncertain. V lost 6 bases and J lost 0, with 4 bases in between. CDR1 and CDR2 from the germline V gene are SEHNR and FQNEAQ (reference sequence). The CDR3 runs 12 residues. The CDR3 DNA is TGTGCCAGCAGTCCTAGCACAGATACGCAGTATTTT. Translation: CASSPSTDTQYF.

This clone was counted a few times. The J gene is TRBJ1-5, the V gene TRBV5-8; D is unclear. The CDR3 runs to 15 residues. The germline V and J ends were trimmed by 5 bases and 1 base, with 13 bases remaining between them. Germline CDR1 and CDR2: SGHTS and YDEGEE. The CDR3 protein is CASRAPVPSNQPQHF. CDR3 nucleotides: TGTGCCAGCAGGGCCCCCGTACCGAGCAATCAGCCCCAGCATTTT.

This clone has only a few counts. The chain couples TRBV28 to TRBJ2-3; 7 nucleotides align to TRBD1. The germline gives CDR1 MDHEN, CDR2 SYDVKM. The CDR3 runs 15 residues. The trim removed 5 bases at V and 3 bases at J, leaving 8 bases unmatched. This CDR3 is CASSPRGRSTDTQYF. CDR3 DNA sequence: TGTGCCAGCAGTCCAAGGGGGCGTTCTACAGATACGCAGTATTTT.

For the CDR3, the DNA is TGTGCCAGCAGCTTAGACGCGGGGCAAGGCACTGAAGCTTTCTTT. Amino acids: CASSLDAGQGTEAFF. The chain has TRBV11-2 and TRBJ1-1, with D perhaps TRBD1 (5 bases). The germline gives CDR1 SGHAT, CDR2 FQNNGV. V lost 0 bases and J 4 bases, leaving 12 bases between the germline ends. This CDR3 contains 15 residues.

V usage is TRBV5-6 and J usage is TRBJ2-1; 9 bases map to TRBD1. The junction had 7 bases not matched to a gene; V was cut back by 5 bases and J by 7 bases. This CDR3 spans 14 amino acids. Germline lookup yields CDR1 SGHDT and CDR2 YYEEEE. Here the CDR3 reads CASRAGTGWNEQFF. The CDR3 DNA sequence: TGTGCCAGCAGAGCCGGGACAGGGTGGAATGAGCAGTTCTTC.